The T cell receptor beta chain under discussion was sequenced for a study of cytomegalovirus exposure and HLA in healthy donors. Across the whole study: Among the 398 genotyped donors, approximately 80% were placed in the Caucasian-associated ancestry cluster. General study points: Later analysis identified several of the most significant clusters that appeared linked to common viral pathogens. Reports described diagnosis of cytomegalovirus status by the classifier as highly specific and sensitive.

To note about this clone: As yet, its antigen is unknown.

This CDR3 is built from 14 residues. Trimming removed 8 bases from V and 1 base from J, with 14 bases in between. Germline V lookup: CDR1 ENHRY, CDR2 SYGVKD. PCR involved 60 Vbeta and 13 Jbeta primers. Source study methods: An analysis that came later counted approximately 76 million unique TCR beta chains, approximately 11 million shared. The data were produced by immunoSEQ multiplex PCR, yet TCRdb's version contains in-frame clones alone and is incomplete. D and trimming come from the DNA, and the V and J calls and clone size come from that table. The table records about 150,000 clones, 75% to 80% of them present only once.

The sample was PBMCs. This chain joins TRBV10-3 and TRBJ1-2; a weak D match, TRBD1 (5 bases). This clonotype originated in a man aged 30 to 39 in good health and CMV-seronegative. CDR3 sequence (DNA): TGTGCCATCGGAGATAGGGGCGATAACTATGGCTACACCTTC. This sequence encodes CAIGDRGDNYGYTF.